This entry lists 14 T cell receptor beta chains sequenced from one sample in a study of blood T cell repertoires in COVID-19. TCRdb's table, derived via immunoSEQ multiplex PCR, lists solely in-frame clones and lacks some. The profile shows about 62,000 clones, more than 80% of them singletons. The sample consisted of peripheral blood. The receptors derive from a woman aged 60-70 years with COVID-19, enrolled during active disease.

This clone was detected a few times. V is TRBV6-2 or TRBV6-3 and J is TRBJ1-4; D ambiguous. V was trimmed by 0 bases and J by 6 bases, leaving 11 bases between them. This CDR3 comprises 15 residues. The germline gives CDR1 MNHEY, CDR2 SVGEGT. This CDR3 reads CASSYSSGRDEKLFF. The DNA of the CDR3 is TGTGCCAGCAGTTACTCGAGTGGTCGGGATGAAAAACTGTTTTTT.

This clone was seen once. The genes are TRBV24-1 and TRBJ1-2; 8 bases align to TRBD1. With V trimmed by 4 bases and J by 4 bases, 4 bases remained unmatched. Germline V gene sequence: CDR1 KGHDR, CDR2 SFDVKD. The length of the CDR3 is 14 residues. The CDR3 reads CATSDTGQVYGYTF. CDR3 nucleotides: TGTGCCACCAGTGACACGGGACAGGTCTATGGCTACACCTTC.

The gene calls are TRBV4-1 and TRBJ2-1, with 11 bases aligning to TRBD2. Germline CDR1 is MGHRA and CDR2 is YSYEKL. CDR3 length equals 19 residues. J lost 4 bases, V lost 0 bases, and 11 bases had no gene match. The CDR3 region is CASSQDLPRLAGIYNEQFF. The CDR3 bases are TGCGCCAGCAGCCAAGATCTTCCCAGACTAGCGGGGATTTACAATGAGCAGTTCTTC.

This chain links TRBV6-2 or TRBV6-3 with TRBJ2-7; TRBD1 matches at 8 bases. CDR1 MNHEY and CDR2 SVGEGT come from the germline V gene. This CDR3 comprises 15 residues. V lost 6 bases to trimming and J lost 0 bases; unmatched junction nucleotides: 7. CDR3 nucleotides: TGTGCCAGCAGCTCGGGACAGGTGAGCTCCTACGAGCAGTACTTC. Its protein product is CASSSGQVSSYEQYF.

The chain's CDR3 is CASSLAPNSGNTIYF. Written as DNA, the CDR3 is TGTGCCAGCAGCTTGGCCCCCAACTCTGGAAACACCATATATTTT. The chain uses TRBV5-4 and TRBJ1-3; D not certain. V lost 0 bases, J lost 0 bases, and 7 bases lay in between. This CDR3 spans 15 amino acids. Per germline, CDR1 SGHNT and CDR2 YYREEE (reference sequence).

The V call is TRBV27, the J call TRBJ1-3, with 8 bases matching TRBD1. Germline assignment: CDR1 MNHEY and CDR2 SMNVEV (reference sequence). This CDR3 is built from 16 residues. J lost 4 bases, V lost 4 bases, and 9 bases had no gene match. CDR3 nucleotides: TGTGCCAGCAGTTCATGGACAGGGACCTTGGGAAACACCATATATTTT. Its protein product is CASSSWTGTLGNTIYF.

The CDR3 region is CAWSLKTSRAFF. CDR3 in DNA: TGTGCCTGGAGTCTTAAGACATCAAGGGCTTTCTTT. The J gene is TRBJ1-1, the V gene TRBV30; no clear D. CDR1 is GTSNPN and CDR2 is SVGIG in the germline V gene (reference sequence). The CDR3 spans 12 residues. Trimming left V 2 bases short and J 11 bases short, with 15 bases between.

The V call is TRBV7-9, the J call TRBJ1-5; 8 bases are shared with TRBD1. From germline, CDR1 is SEHNR and CDR2 FQNEAQ (reference sequence). The CDR3 is 17 residues long. V lost 4 bases and J lost 6; bases outside the gene matches: 14. CDR3 region: CASSSTRGTGPFQPQHF. CDR3 DNA: TGTGCCAGCAGCTCCACCAGAGGGACAGGCCCGTTTCAGCCCCAGCATTTT.

This chain uses TRBV2 with TRBJ1-6; a possible D gene is TRBD1 (5 bases). V lost 0 bases and J 1 base, leaving 13 bases between the germline ends. This CDR3 has 18 residues. The V gene's germline CDR1 is SNHLY and CDR2 FYNNEI. The CDR3 here is CASSEAKGLPSYNSPLHF. The CDR3 region has the DNA TGTGCCAGCAGTGAAGCGAAGGGACTCCCTTCCTATAATTCACCCCTCCACTTT.

The gene calls are TRBV18 and TRBJ2-7, with 7 bases lining up with TRBD1. Germline V gene lookup returns CDR1 KGHSH and CDR2 LQKENI. This CDR3 region has 14 residues. The J segment lost 1 base and the V segment lost 5 bases, leaving 5 bases of the junction unmatched. CDR3 residues: CASSRDRSSYEQYF. Here the CDR3 DNA reads TGTGCCAGCTCAAGGGACAGATCTTCCTACGAGCAGTACTTC.

The J gene is TRBJ1-5, the V gene TRBV6-2 or TRBV6-3; TRBD1 matches 7 bases. CDR1 MNHEY and CDR2 SVGEGT come from the germline V gene. This CDR3 contains 17 residues. With 2 bases clipped from V and 2 bases from J, the junction kept 9 bases outside the gene matches. Here the CDR3 reads CASSYPPTGFRNQPQHF. DNA of the CDR3: TGTGCCAGCAGTTACCCACCGACAGGGTTTCGCAATCAGCCCCAGCATTTT.

The chain couples TRBV5-4 to TRBJ1-1; 7 bases fit TRBD1. This CDR3 is built from 14 residues. Germline assignment: CDR1 SGHNT and CDR2 YYREEE (reference sequence). V was pared by 1 base and J by 0 bases, with 0 bases of the junction left unmatched. The DNA for the CDR3 is TGTGCCAGCAGCTTGACAGGGGTGAACACTGAAGCTTTCTTT. Its protein is CASSLTGVNTEAFF.

The CDR3 reads CASRPAAGTEQYF. Written as DNA, the CDR3 is TGCGCCAGCAGGCCTGCCGCGGGGACCGAGCAGTACTTC. The V call is TRBV5-1, the J call TRBJ2-7; the D gene is possibly TRBD2 (6 bases). The germline V gene encodes CDR1 SGHRS and CDR2 YFSETQ. The CDR3 sequence is 13 residues long. The V end lost 5 bases, the J end lost 6 bases, and 15 bases lay between the germline ends. Filled out from reference TRBV5-1 and TRBJ2-7, the complete variable domain reads KAGVTQTPRYLIKTRGQQVTLSCSPISGHRSVSWYQQTPGQGLQFLFEYFSETQRNKGNFPGRFSGRQFSNSRSEMNVSTLELGDSALYLCASRPAAGTEQYFGPGTRLTVT.

CDR3: CASSSPGTGNNSPLHF. The DNA for the CDR3 is TGTGCCAGCAGTTCCCCCGGGACAGGGAATAATTCACCCCTCCACTTT. The V call is TRBV27, the J call TRBJ1-6, with TRBD1 matching over 9 bases. The CDR3 loop spans 16 amino acids. V dropped 4 bases and J dropped 5; count of bases not matched to a gene: 6. Germline loops: CDR1 MNHEY, CDR2 SMNVEV (reference sequence).